The next 9 T cell receptor beta chains were all read from a single sample in a study of monozygotic twins with inflammatory bowel disease. Following a re-call of the 5' RACE reads, TCRdb has one entry per CDR3 protein and lacks DNA. This specimen shows 300,000 to 400,000 distinct CDR3 sequences; the ten leading clones hold over 2%. Input material: blood. The receptors stem from a human donor with ulcerative colitis or Crohn's disease, or a healthy co-twin of an affected twin (not recorded which).

V gene TRBV15 combines with J gene TRBJ2-4; TCRdb picks TRBD2, but there is no DNA to check that call. The CDR3 contains 13 residues. CDR1 is LNHNV and CDR2 is YYDKDF in the germline V gene (reference sequence). The CDR3 sequence is CATSRDRGDIQYF. Combining the CDR3 with reference TRBV15 and TRBJ2-4 gives the whole variable domain DAMVIQNPRYQVTQFGKPVTLSCSQTLNHNVMYWYQQKSSQAPKLLFHYYDKDFNNEADTPDNFQSRRPNTSFCFLDIRSPGLGDTAMYLCATSRDRGDIQYFGAGTRLSVL.

The V and J genes are TRBV12-3 or TRBV12-4 and TRBJ1-5; TCRdb proposes TRBD1, but this gene call is untestable without DNA. This CDR3 has 14 residues. CDR3 residues: CASRRGTGNQPQHF.

The genes are TRBV19 and TRBJ1-5. Germline V gene data show CDR1 as LNHDA and CDR2 as SQIVND (reference sequence). The CDR3 has 13 residues. The CDR3 protein is CASTGSSNQPQHF.

The chain joins TRBV12-3 or TRBV12-4 to TRBJ1-6; the TRBD1 assignment by TCRdb is unverifiable without DNA. This CDR3 region has 14 residues. This CDR3 reads CASRGGTPNSPLHF.

CDR3 protein: CASHLSPDRSSTSGQETQYF. The V and J genes are TRBV5-1 and TRBJ2-5; TCRdb outputs TRBD1, but without DNA this stays unchecked. Per germline, CDR1 SGHRS and CDR2 YFSETQ. The CDR3 is 20 residues long.

The V gene is TRBV5-6, the J gene TRBJ1-1; TCRdb's assignment of TRBD1 cannot be checked, as there is no DNA. Germline CDR1 is SGHDT and CDR2 is YYEEEE. The CDR3 spans 17 residues. CDR3 loop: CASSLPGQGARNTEAFF.

The V and J genes are TRBV12-3 or TRBV12-4 and TRBJ1-1; TCRdb gives TRBD1 as the D gene, but with no DNA this cannot be confirmed. CDR3 length: 14 residues. The CDR3: CASSYTPGGRGAFF.

The rearrangement links TRBV5-1 to TRBJ1-1. The germline V gene has CDR1 SGHRS and CDR2 YFSETQ. This CDR3 region has 15 residues. CDR3 amino acids: CASSFGGYVDTEAFF. Supplemented by reference TRBV5-1 and TRBJ1-1, the full variable domain reads KAGVTQTPRYLIKTRGQQVTLSCSPISGHRSVSWYQQTPGQGLQFLFEYFSETQRNKGNFPGRFSGRQFSNSRSEMNVSTLELGDSALYLCASSFGGYVDTEAFFGQGTRLTVV.

V and J are TRBV11-2 and TRBJ2-3. The CDR3 spans 14 residues. Germline CDR1 reads SGHAT; CDR2 reads FQNNGV. The CDR3 spells CASSLRGSTDTQYF.